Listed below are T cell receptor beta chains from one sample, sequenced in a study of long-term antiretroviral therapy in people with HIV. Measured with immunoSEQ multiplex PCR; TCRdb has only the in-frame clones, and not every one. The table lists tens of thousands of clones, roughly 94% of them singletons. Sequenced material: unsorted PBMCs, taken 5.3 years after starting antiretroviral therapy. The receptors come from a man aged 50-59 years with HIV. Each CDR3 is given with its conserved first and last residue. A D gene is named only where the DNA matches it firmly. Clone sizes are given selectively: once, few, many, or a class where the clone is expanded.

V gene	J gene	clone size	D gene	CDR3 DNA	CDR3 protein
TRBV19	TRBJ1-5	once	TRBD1	TGTGCCAGTGGGGACAGGGTCAATCAGCCCCAGCATTTT	CASGDRVNQPQHF
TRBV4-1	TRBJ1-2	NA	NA	TGCGCCAGCAGCCAAGATAGGGGTGGCTATGGCTACACCTTC	CASSQDRGGYGYTF
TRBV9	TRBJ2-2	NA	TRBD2	TGTGCCAGCAGCGTAGGTAGCGGGGGGGCCGACGGGGAGCTGTTTTTT	CASSVGSGGADGELFF
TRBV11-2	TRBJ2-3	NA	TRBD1	TGTGCCAGCAGCTCCGGGACAGGGCTCACAGATACGCAGTATTTT	CASSSGTGLTDTQYF
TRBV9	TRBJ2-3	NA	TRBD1	TGTGCCAGCAGCGTAGTCGGGACAGCCTTGACAGATACGCAGTATTTT	CASSVVGTALTDTQYF
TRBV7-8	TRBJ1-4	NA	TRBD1	TGTGCCAGCAGCCCGCAGGGGGCAACTAATGAAAAACTGTTTTTT	CASSPQGATNEKLFF
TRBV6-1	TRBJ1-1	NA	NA	TGTGCCAGCACCACCGGACGGGGAAACACTGAAGCTTTCTTT	CASTTGRGNTEAFF
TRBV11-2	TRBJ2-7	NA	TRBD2	TGTGCCAGCAGCTCATATGGGAGCGGGGGTCCCTACGAGCAGTACTTC	CASSSYGSGGPYEQYF
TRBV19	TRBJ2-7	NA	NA	TGTGCCAGTAGTCCGTTCTTCGACTACGAGCAGTACTTC	CASSPFFDYEQYF
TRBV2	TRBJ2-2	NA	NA	TGTGCCAGCAGTCCTCGCGGGGTAACCGGGGAGCTGTTTTTT	CASSPRGVTGELFF
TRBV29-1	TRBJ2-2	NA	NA	TGCAGCGTCTCCGTCGGACAGCACACCGGGGAGCTGTTTTTT	CSVSVGQHTGELFF
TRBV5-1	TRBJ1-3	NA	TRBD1	TGCGCCAGCAGCTTGGCCTCCGGGACAGGGGGTCCCGGAAACACCATATATTTT	CASSLASGTGGPGNTIYF
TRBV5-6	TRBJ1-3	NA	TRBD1	TGTGCCAGCAGCCCAAGGGGGCCTGGAAACACCATATATTTT	CASSPRGPGNTIYF
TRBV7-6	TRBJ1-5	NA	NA	TGTGCCAGCAGCCCCATTAGTCGTAGCAATCAGCCCCAGCATTTT	CASSPISRSNQPQHF
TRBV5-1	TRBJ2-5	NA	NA	TGCGCCAGCAGCTTGGGGACAGTCCAAGAGACCCAGTACTTC	CASSLGTVQETQYF
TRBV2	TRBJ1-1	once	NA	TGTGCCAGCAGTGAAGGGTTCAGGGACACTGAAGCTTTCTTT	CASSEGFRDTEAFF
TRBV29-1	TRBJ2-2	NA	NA	TGCAGCGTTGCACAGGGACGCGGGGAGCTGTTTTTT	CSVAQGRGELFF
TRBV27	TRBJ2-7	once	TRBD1	TGTGCCAGCAGTCCTCTTGAGACAGGGGGGACCTACGAGCAGTACTTC	CASSPLETGGTYEQYF
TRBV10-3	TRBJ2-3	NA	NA	TGTGCCATCAGTGAGTCGTCAGATACGCAGTATTTT	CAISESSDTQYF
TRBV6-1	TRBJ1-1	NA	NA	TGTGCCAGCACCTGGGACGGTGGAACTGAAGCTTTCTTT	CASTWDGGTEAFF
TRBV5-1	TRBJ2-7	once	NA	TGCGCCAGCAGCTTGTGGGGGTTGAACGAGCAGTACTTC	CASSLWGLNEQYF
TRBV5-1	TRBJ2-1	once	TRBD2	TGCGCCAGCAGCTTGGTAGCGGGGGGGCGGAATGAGCAGTTCTTC	CASSLVAGGRNEQFF
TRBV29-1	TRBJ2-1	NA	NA	TGCAGCGTCGCTGCGGGGCCTGAGCAGTTCTTC	CSVAAGPEQFF
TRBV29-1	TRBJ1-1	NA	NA	TGCAGCGTAACACAGGGTAGGCACACTGAAGCTTTCTTT	CSVTQGRHTEAFF
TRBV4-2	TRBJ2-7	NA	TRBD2	TGTGCCAGCAGCCAAGATACTAGCGGGGGGCACTACGAGCAGTACTTC	CASSQDTSGGHYEQYF
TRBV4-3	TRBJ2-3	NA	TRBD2	TGCGCCAGCAGCCAAGGCCGGCTAGCGGGGCCCTCCACAGATACGCAGTATTTT	CASSQGRLAGPSTDTQYF
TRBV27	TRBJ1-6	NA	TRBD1	TGTGCCAGCAGTCCCCGGGACAGGGCGGCTTCACCCCTCCACTTT	CASSPRDRAASPLHF
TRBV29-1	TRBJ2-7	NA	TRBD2	TGCAGCGTTGCTTTAGGACTAGCGGATTACGAGCAGTACTTC	CSVALGLADYEQYF
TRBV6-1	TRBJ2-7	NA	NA	TGTGCCAGCAGTGAACCGGGGGCCGATTACGAGCAGTACTTC	CASSEPGADYEQYF
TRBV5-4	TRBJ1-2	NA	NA	TGTGCCAGCAGCTTGGGCGGGGGGAACTATGGCTACACCTTC	CASSLGGGNYGYTF
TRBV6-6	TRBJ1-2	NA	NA	TGTGCCAGTGGACCGGGACAACCTCTTAACTATGGCTACACCTTC	CASGPGQPLNYGYTF
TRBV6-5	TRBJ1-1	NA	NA	TGTGCCAGCATAAGGACGGAGAACACTGAAGCTTTCTTT	CASIRTENTEAFF
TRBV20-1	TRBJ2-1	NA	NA	TGCAGTGCTCAGGGGAATGAGCAGTTCTTC	CSAQGNEQFF
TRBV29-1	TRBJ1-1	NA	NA	TGCAGCGCCAGGGATGTGAACACTGAAGCTTTCTTT	CSARDVNTEAFF
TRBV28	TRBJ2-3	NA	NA	TGTGCCAGCAGCCCAGGGTTTTTCACAGATACGCAGTATTTT	CASSPGFFTDTQYF
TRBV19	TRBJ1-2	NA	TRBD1	TGTGCCAGTAGTCCCCAGGGGGAGCTCTATGGCTACACCTTC	CASSPQGELYGYTF
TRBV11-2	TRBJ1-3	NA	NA	TGTGCCAGCAGCTTAGGGGCCGGAAACACCATATATTTT	CASSLGAGNTIYF
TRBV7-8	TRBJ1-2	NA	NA	TGTGCCAGCAGCTTATTCACAGCTGCTAACTATGGCTACACCTTC	CASSLFTAANYGYTF
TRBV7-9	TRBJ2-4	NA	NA	TGTGCCAGCAGCTCGGACTATAGGCACATTCAGTACTTC	CASSSDYRHIQYF
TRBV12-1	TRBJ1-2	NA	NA	TGTGCCAGCAGCCCTGAGGGGGTGGGCTACACCTTC	CASSPEGVGYTF
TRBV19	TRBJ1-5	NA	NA	TGTGCCAGTAATTTTAACCCGACTGGAATGGCGTCTCAGCCCCAGCATTTT	CASNFNPTGMASQPQHF
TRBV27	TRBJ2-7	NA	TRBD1	TGTGCCAGCTTTTACCCTAGGACAGGCGAAAAATCCTCCTACGAGCAGTACTTC	CASFYPRTGEKSSYEQYF
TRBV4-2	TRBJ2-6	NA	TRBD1	TGTGCCAGCAGCCAATATGCGACAGGGGGCTCTGGGGCCAACGTCCTGACTTTC	CASSQYATGGSGANVLTF
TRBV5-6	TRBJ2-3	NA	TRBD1	TGTGCCAGCAGCGCCTATAAATGGGACAGTGAACAGTATTTT	CASSAYKWDSEQYF
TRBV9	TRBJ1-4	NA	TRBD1	TGTGCCAGCAGCGCCGACAGGGGTTATGCGAGTGAAAAACTGTTTTTT	CASSADRGYASEKLFF
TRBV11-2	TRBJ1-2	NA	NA	TGTGCCAGCAGCCTCCCAGGTTCCCCTAACTATGGCTACACCTTC	CASSLPGSPNYGYTF
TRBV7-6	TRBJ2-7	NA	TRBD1	TGTGCCAGCAGCTTGTCACAGGGGACGATGTACGAGCAGTACTTC	CASSLSQGTMYEQYF
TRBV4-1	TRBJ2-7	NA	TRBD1	TGCGCCAGCAGCCAAGATCGGACAGGGTACGAGCAGTACTTC	CASSQDRTGYEQYF
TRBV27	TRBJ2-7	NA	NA	TGTGCCAGCAGTTTAAGTGCAGGGCGATGGGAGCAGTACTTC	CASSLSAGRWEQYF
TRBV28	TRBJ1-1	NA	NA	TGTGCCAGCAGTTTTGTGAGGGAGGGAGGTAAAGCTTTCTTT	CASSFVREGGKAFF
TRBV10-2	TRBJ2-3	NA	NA	TGCGCCAGCGGTGGGGCCGGGGGCACAGATACGCAGTATTTT	CASGGAGGTDTQYF
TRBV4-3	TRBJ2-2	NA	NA	TGCGCCAGCAGCCCGTCCGGAGGCACCGGGGAGCTGTTTTTT	CASSPSGGTGELFF